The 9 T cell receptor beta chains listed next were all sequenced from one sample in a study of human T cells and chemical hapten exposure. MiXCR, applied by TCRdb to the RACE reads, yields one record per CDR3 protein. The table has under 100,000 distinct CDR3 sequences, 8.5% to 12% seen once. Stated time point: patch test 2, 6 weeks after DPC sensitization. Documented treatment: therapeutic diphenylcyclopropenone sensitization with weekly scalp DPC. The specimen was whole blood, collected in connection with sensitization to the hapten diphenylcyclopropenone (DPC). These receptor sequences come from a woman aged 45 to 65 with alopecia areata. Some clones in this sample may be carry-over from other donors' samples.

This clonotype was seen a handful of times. The CDR3 nucleotides read TGCGCCAGCAGCTTAAGTACCGTCCAGTACTTC. It encodes CASSLSTVQYF. The chain combines TRBV5-1 with TRBJ2-5; no clear D. The CDR3 length is 11 residues. Trimming left V 2 bases short and J 10 bases short, with 9 bases between. Germline CDR1 and CDR2: SGHRS and YFSETQ.

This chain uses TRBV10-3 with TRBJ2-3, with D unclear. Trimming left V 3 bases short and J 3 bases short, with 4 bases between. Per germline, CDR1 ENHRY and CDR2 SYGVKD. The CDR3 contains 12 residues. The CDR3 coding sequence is TGTGCCATCAGTGATTTGACAGATACGCAGTATTTT. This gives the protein CAISDLTDTQYF.

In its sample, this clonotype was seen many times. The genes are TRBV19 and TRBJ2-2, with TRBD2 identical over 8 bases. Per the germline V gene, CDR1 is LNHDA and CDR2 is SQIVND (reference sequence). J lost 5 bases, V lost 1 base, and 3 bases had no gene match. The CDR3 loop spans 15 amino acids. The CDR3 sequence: CASSIVPGGTGELFF. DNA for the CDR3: TGTGCCAGTAGTATAGTCCCGGGAGGGACCGGGGAGCTGTTTTTT.

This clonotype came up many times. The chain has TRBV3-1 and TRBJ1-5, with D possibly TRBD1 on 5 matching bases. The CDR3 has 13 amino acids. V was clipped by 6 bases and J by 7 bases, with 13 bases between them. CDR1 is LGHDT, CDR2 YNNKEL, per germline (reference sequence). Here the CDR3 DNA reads TGTGCCAGCAGTACCAGGGAGGACCAGCCCCAGCATTTT. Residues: CASSTREDQPQHF.

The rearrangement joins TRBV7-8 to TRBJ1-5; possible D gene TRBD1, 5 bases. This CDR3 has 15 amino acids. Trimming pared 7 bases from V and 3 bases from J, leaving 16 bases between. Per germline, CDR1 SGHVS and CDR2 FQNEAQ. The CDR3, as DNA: TGTGCCAGCACCCGAAATCAGGGAACCAATCAGCCCCAGCATTTT. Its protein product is CASTRNQGTNQPQHF.

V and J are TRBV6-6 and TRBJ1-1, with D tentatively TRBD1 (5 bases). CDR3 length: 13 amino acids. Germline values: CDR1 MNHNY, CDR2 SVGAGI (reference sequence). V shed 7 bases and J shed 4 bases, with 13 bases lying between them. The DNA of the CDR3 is TGTGCCAGCACGGGGGGGAGGAGCACTGAAGCTTTCTTT. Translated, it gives CASTGGRSTEAFF.

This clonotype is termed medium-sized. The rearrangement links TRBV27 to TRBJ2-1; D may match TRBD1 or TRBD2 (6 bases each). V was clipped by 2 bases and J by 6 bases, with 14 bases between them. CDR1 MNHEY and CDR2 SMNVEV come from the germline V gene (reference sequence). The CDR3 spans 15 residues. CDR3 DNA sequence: TGTGCCAGCAGTTTAGACGGAGGGGGTTTCAATGAGCAGTTCTTC. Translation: CASSLDGGGFNEQFF.

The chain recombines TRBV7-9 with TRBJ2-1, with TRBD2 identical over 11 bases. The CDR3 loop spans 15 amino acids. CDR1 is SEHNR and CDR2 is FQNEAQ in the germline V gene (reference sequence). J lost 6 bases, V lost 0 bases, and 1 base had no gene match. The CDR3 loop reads CASSLALAGANEQFF. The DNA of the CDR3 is TGTGCCAGCAGCTTAGCACTAGCGGGAGCCAATGAGCAGTTCTTC.

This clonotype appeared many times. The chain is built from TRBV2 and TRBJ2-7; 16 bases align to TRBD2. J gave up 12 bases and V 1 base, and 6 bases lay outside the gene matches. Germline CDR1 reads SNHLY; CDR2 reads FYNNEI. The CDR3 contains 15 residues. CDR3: CASSEEGLAGGLRYF. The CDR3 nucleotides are TGTGCCAGCAGTGAAGAGGGACTAGCGGGAGGGCTACGGTACTTC.